The clone carrying this T cell receptor (beta chain) was detected a few times. Germline V gene sequence: CDR1 PRHDT, CDR2 FYEKMQ (reference sequence). This CDR3 region has 16 residues. V was clipped by 5 bases and J by 0 bases; unmatched bases: 6. RNA extraction and reverse transcription yielded cDNA as sequencing template. Clones were read by immunoSEQ multiplex PCR, and TCRdb kept only the in-frame ones, dropping some. The sample yields about 250,000 clones, approximately 60% seen once. Regarding treatment: oral pan-JAK inhibitor, 5-10 mg twice daily. The sample comes from a study of CD8+ T cells in alopecia areata.

Specimen: CD4+ T cells sorted from blood, collected at week 52, from a patient treated with tofacitinib. The chain links TRBV13 to TRBJ1-1, with 10 positions matching TRBD1. The sequence was obtained from a human donor with alopecia areata. The CDR3 sequence is CASSDRDRGLNTEAFF. The CDR3 nucleotides are TGTGCCAGCAGCGACCGGGACAGGGGCCTGAACACTGAAGCTTTCTTT. The full variable domain, its missing parts supplied by reference TRBV13 and TRBJ1-1, is AAGVIQSPRHLIKEKRETATLKCYPIPRHDTVYWYQQGPGQDPQFLISFYEKMQSDKGSIPDRFSAQQFSDYHSELNMSSLELGDSALYFCASSDRDRGLNTEAFFGQGTRLTVV.